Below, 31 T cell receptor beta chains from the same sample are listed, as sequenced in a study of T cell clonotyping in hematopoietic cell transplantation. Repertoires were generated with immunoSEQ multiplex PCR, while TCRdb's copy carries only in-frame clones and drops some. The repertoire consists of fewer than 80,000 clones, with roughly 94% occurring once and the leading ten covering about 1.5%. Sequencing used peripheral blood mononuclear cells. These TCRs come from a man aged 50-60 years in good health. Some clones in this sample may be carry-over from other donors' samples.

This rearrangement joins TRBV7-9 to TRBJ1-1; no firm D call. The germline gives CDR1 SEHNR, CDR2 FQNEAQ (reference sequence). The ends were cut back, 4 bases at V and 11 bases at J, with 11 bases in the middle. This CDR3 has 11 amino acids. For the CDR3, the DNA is TGTGCCAGCAGCTCGAGGGATTTGGCTTTCTTT. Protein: CASSSRDLAFF. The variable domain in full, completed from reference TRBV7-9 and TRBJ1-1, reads DTGVSQNPRHKITKRGQNVTFRCDPISEHNRLYWYRQTLGQGPEFLTYFQNEAQLEKSRLLSDRFSAERPKGSFSTLEIQRTEQGDSAMYLCASSSRDLAFFGQGTRLTVV.

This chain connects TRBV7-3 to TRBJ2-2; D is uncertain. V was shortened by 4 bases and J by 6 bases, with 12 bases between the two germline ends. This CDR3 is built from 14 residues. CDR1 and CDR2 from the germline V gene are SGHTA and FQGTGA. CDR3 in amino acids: CASSSTLSPGELFF. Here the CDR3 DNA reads TGTGCCAGCAGCTCAACCCTATCCCCCGGGGAGCTGTTTTTT.

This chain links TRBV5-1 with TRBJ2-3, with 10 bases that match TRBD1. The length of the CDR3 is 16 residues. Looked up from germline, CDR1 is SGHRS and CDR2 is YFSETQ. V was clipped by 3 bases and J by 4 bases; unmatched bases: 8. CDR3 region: CASSSMTGGSADTQYF. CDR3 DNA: TGCGCCAGCAGCTCGATGACAGGGGGCTCCGCAGATACGCAGTATTTT.

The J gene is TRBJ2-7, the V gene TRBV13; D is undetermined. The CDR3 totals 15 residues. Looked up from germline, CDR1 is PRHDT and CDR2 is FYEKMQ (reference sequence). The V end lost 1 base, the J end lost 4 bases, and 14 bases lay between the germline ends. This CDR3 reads CASSLEGGPGYEQYF. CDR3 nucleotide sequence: TGTGCCAGCAGCTTAGAGGGCGGACCGGGTTACGAGCAGTACTTC.

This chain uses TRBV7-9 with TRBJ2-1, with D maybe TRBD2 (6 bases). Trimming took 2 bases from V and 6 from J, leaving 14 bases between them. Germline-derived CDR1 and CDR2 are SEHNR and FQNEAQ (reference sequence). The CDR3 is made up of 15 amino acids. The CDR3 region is CASSLYTGVSNEQFF. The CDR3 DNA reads TGTGCCAGCAGCTTATATACGGGAGTCTCCAATGAGCAGTTCTTC.

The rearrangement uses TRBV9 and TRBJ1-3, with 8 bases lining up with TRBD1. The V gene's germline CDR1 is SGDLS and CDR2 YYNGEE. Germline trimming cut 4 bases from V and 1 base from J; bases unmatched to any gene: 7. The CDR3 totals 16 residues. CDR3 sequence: CASSTGTGASGNTIYF. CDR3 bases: TGTGCCAGCAGCACCGGGACAGGAGCTTCTGGAAACACCATATATTTT.

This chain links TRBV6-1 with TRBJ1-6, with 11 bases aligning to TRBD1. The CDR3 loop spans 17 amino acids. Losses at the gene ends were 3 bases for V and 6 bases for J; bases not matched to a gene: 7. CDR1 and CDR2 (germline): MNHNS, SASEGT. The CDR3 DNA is TGTGCCAGCAGTGAGAGCCGGGACAGGGGGTTTAATTCACCCCTCCACTTT. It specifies CASSESRDRGFNSPLHF.

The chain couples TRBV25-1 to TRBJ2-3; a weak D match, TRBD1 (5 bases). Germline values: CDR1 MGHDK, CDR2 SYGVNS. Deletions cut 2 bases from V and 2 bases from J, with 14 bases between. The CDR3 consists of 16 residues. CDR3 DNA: TGTGCCAGCAGTGAAGGCAGGGTCTATATCACAGATACGCAGTATTTT. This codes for CASSEGRVYITDTQYF.

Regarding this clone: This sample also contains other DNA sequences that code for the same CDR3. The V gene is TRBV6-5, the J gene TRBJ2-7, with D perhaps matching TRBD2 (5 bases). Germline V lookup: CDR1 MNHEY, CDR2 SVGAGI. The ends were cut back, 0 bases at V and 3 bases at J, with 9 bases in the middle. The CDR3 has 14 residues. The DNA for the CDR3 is TGTGCCAGCAGTTACTCTCGGGATTTCTACGAGCAGTACTTC. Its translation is CASSYSRDFYEQYF.

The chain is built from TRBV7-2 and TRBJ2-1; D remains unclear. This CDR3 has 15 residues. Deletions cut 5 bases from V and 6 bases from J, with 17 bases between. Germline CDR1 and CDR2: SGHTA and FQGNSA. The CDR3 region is CASSQIMGSTNEQFF. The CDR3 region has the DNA TGTGCCAGCAGCCAGATTATGGGGTCGACCAATGAGCAGTTCTTC.

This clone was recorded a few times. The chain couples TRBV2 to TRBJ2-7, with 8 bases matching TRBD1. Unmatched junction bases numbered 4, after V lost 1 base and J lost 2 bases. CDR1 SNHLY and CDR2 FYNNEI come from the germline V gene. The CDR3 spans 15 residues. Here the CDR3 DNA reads TGTGCCAGCAGTGAAGGGGGGACAGGAACCTACGAGCAGTACTTC. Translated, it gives CASSEGGTGTYEQYF.

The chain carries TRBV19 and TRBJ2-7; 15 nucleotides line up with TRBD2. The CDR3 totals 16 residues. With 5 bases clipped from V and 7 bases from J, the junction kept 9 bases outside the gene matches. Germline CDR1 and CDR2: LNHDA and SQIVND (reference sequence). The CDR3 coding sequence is TGTGCCAGTAGTCCGCGGACTAGCGGGGGGGCGTGGGAGCAGTACTTC. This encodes CASSPRTSGGAWEQYF.

The CDR3 loop is CASSPGGGVGYTF. The CDR3 DNA is TGTGCCAGCAGTCCAGGTGGAGGGGTTGGCTACACCTTC. The chain carries TRBV6-5 and TRBJ1-2; the D gene is possibly TRBD1 (5 bases). From germline, CDR1 is MNHEY and CDR2 SVGAGI. This CDR3 spans 13 amino acids. Trimming took off 5 bases at V and 7 bases at J, with 14 bases between the two ends.

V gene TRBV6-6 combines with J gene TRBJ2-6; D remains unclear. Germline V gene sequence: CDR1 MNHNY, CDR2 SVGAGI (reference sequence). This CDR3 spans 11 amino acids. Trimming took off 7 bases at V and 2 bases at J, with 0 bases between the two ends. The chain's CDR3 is CASTGANVLTF. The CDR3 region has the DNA TGTGCCAGCACTGGGGCCAACGTCCTGACTTTC.

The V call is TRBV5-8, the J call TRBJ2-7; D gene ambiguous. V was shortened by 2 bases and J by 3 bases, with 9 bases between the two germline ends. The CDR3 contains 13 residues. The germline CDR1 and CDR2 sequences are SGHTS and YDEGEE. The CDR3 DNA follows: TGTGCCAGCAGCTTAGTACAGAACTACGAGCAGTACTTC. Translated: CASSLVQNYEQYF.

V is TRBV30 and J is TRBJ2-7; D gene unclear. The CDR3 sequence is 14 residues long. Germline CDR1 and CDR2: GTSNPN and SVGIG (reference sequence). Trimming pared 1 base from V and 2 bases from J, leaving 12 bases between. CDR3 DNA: TGTGCCTGGAGTGCTACCGGGCCCGCCTACGAGCAGTACTTC. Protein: CAWSATGPAYEQYF.

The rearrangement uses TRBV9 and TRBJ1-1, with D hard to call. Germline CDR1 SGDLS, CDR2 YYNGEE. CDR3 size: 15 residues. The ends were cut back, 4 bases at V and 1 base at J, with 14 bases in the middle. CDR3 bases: TGTGCCAGCAGCCCAGCAGGAGGACCGAACACTGAAGCTTTCTTT. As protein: CASSPAGGPNTEAFF. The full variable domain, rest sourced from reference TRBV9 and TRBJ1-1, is DSGVTQTPKHLITATGQRVTLRCSPRSGDLSVYWYQQSLDQGLQFLIQYYNGEERAKGNILERFSAQQFPDLHSELNLSSLELGDSALYFCASSPAGGPNTEAFFGQGTRLTVV.

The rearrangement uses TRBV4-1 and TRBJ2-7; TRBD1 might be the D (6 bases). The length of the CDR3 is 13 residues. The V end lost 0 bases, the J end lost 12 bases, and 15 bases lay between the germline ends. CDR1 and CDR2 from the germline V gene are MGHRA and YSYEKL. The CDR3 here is CASSQEIWQGRYF. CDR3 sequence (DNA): TGCGCCAGCAGCCAAGAAATTTGGCAGGGGCGGTACTTC.

CDR3 sequence: CASSLLPSSYEQYF. Here the CDR3 DNA reads TGTGCCAGCAGTTTACTTCCTAGTAGTTACGAGCAGTACTTC. The chain combines TRBV27 with TRBJ2-7; D unresolved. V lost 2 bases to trimming and J lost 4 bases, with 12 bases between them. Per germline, CDR1 MNHEY and CDR2 SMNVEV (reference sequence). The CDR3 spans 14 residues.

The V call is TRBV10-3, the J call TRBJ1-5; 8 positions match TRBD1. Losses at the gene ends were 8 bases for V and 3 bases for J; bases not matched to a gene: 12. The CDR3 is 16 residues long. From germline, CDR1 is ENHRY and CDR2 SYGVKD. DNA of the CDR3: TGTGCCATCCGAGACAATACAGGGGGGAACAATCAGCCCCAGCATTTT. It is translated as CAIRDNTGGNNQPQHF.

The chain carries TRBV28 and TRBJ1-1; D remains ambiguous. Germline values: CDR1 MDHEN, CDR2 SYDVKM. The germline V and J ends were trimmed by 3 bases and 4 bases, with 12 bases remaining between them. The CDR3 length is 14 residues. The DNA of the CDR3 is TGTGCCAGCAGTTTGGGGATACTGCCCACTGAAGCTTTCTTT. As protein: CASSLGILPTEAFF.

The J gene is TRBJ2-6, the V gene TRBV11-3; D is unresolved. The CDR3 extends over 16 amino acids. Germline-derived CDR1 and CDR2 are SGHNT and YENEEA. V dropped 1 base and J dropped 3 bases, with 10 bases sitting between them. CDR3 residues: CASSLASGHGANVLTF. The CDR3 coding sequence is TGTGCCAGCAGCTTAGCGTCCGGGCATGGGGCCAACGTCCTGACTTTC.

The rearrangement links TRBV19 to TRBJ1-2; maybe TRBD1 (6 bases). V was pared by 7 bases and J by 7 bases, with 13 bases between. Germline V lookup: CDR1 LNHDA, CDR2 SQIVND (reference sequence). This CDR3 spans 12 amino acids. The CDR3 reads CASTSQGSGYTF. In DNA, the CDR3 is TGTGCCAGTACGTCACAGGGATCTGGCTACACCTTC.

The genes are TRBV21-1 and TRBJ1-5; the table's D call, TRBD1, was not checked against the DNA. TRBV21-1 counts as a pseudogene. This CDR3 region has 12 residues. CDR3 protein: CAAYRVCQPQHF. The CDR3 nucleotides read TGTGCCGCCTACAGGGTTTGTCAGCCCCAGCATTTT.

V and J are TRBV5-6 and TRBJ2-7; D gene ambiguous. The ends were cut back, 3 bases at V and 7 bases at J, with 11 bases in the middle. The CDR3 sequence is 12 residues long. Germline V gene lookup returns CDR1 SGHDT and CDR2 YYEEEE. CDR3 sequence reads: CASSSKYAEQYF. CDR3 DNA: TGTGCCAGCAGCTCAAAGTACGCGGAGCAGTACTTC. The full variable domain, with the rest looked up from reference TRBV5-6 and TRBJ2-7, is DAGVTQSPTHLIKTRGQQVTLRCSPKSGHDTVSWYQQALGQGPQFIFQYYEEEERQRGNFPDRFSGHQFPNYSSELNVNALLLGDSALYLCASSSKYAEQYFGPGTRLTVT.

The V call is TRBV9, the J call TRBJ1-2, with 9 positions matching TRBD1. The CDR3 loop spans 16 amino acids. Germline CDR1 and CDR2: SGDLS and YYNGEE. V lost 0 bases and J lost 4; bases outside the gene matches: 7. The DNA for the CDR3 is TGTGCCAGCAGCGTAGCCTCCGGGACAGGGATCTATGGCTACACCTTC. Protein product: CASSVASGTGIYGYTF.

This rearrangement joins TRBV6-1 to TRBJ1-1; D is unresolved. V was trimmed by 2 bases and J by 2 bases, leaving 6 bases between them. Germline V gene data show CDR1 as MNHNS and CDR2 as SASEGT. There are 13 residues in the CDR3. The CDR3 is CASSELGNTEAFF. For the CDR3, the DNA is TGTGCCAGCAGTGAATTAGGAAACACTGAAGCTTTCTTT.

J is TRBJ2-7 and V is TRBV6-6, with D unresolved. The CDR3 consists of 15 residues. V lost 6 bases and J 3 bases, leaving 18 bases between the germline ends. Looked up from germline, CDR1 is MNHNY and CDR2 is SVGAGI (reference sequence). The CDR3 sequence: CASSLIGGFSYEQYF. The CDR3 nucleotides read TGTGCCAGCAGCCTAATCGGCGGTTTTAGCTACGAGCAGTACTTC.

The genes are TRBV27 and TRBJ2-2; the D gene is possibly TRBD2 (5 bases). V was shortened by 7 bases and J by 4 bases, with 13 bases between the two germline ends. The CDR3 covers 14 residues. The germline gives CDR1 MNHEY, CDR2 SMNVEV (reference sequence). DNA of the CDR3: TGTGCCAGCAAGCTTAAGGAGGCCACCGGGGAGCTGTTTTTT. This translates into CASKLKEATGELFF.

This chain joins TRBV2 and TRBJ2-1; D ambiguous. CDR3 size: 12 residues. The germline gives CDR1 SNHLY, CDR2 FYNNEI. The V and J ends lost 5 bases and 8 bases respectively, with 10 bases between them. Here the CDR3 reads CASSTQRDEQFF. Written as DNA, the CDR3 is TGTGCCAGCAGTACCCAACGCGATGAGCAGTTCTTC.

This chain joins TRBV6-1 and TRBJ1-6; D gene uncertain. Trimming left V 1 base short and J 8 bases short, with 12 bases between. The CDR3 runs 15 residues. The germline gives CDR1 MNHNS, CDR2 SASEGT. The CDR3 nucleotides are TGTGCCAGCAGTGAAGGTTTACGAGAATATTCACCCCTCCACTTT. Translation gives CASSEGLREYSPLHF.